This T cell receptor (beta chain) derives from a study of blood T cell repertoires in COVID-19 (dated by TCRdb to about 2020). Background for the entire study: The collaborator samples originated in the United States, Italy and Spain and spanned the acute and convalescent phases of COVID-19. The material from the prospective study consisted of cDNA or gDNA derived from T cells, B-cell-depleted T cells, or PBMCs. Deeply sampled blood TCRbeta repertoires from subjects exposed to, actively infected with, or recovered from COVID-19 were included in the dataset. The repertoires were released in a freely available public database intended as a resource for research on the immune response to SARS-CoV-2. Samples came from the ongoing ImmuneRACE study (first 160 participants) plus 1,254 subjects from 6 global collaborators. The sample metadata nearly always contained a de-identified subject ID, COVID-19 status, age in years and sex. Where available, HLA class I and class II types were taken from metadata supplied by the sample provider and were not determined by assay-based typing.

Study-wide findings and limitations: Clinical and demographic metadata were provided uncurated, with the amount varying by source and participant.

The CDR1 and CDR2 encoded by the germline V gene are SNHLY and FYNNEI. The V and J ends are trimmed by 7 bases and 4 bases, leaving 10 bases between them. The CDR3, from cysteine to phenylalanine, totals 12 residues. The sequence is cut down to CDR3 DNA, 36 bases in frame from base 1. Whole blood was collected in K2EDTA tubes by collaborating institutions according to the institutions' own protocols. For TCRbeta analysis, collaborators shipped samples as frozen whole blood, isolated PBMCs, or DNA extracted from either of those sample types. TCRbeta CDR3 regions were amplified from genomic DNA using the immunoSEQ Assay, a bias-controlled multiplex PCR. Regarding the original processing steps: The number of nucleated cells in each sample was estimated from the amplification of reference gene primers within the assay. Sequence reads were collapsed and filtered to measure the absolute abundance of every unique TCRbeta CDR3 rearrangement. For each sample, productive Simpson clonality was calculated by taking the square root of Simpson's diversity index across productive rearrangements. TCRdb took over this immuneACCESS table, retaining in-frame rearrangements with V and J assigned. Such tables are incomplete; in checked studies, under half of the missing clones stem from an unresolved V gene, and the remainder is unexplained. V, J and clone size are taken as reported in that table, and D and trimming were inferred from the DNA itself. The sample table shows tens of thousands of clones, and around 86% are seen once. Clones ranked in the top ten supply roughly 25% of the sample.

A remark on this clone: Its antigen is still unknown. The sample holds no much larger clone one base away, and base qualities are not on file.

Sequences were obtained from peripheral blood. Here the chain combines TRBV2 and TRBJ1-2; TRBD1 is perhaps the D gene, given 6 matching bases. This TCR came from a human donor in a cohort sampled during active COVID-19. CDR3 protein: CASNREGYGYTF. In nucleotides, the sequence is TGTGCCAGCAACAGGGAAGGCTATGGCTACACCTTC. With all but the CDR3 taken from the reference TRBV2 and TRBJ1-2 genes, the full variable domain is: EPEVTQTPSHQVTQMGQEVILRCVPISNHLYFYWYRQILGQKVEFLVSFYNNEISEKSEIFDDQFSVERPDGSNFTLKIRSTKLEDSAMYFCASNREGYGYTFGSGTRLTVV.